This passage covers 22 T cell receptor beta chains from one sample sequenced in a study of follicular helper T cells after annual influenza vaccination. The time point: 2015-2016 season, 7 days after influenza vaccination. Measured with immunoSEQ multiplex PCR; TCRdb has only the in-frame clones, and not every one. This table holds 800 or so clones, 72% found once. The sequencing used CXCR5+ CD38+ circulating T follicular helper cells from blood, collected 7 days after influenza vaccination. The sample's subset: circulating Tfh, non-naive CD4+CXCR5+PD-1+ (ICOS+CD38+ or ICOS-CD38-). The receptor source for this set is an adult who received the influenza vaccine.

Judged by abundance, this clone is large. Distinct nucleotide sequences in the sample also encode this CDR3. The CDR3 region is CASSLNTGELFF. The DNA for the CDR3 is TGTGCCAGCAGCCTTAATACCGGGGAGCTGTTTTTT. The chain recombines TRBV7-2 with TRBJ2-2, with D hard to call. The CDR3 spans 12 residues. From germline, CDR1 is SGHTA and CDR2 FQGNSA. V was pared by 5 bases and J by 5 bases, with 6 bases between.

The genes are TRBV5-1 and TRBJ1-1; the D gene is possibly TRBD1 (6 bases). Germline loops: CDR1 SGHRS, CDR2 YFSETQ. The germline V and J ends were trimmed by 0 bases and 6 bases, with 18 bases remaining between them. The CDR3 has 16 amino acids. DNA for the CDR3: TGCGCCAGCAGCTTGGCCGTTGGGGGCCGGCGCCCTGAAGCTTTCTTT. Its protein is CASSLAVGGRRPEAFF.

V is TRBV12-2 and J is TRBJ1-4; the table calls TRBD1, which could not be checked here. TRBV12-2 counts as a pseudogene. This CDR3 is built from 15 residues. DNA for the CDR3: TGTGCAAGTCGCTCTCGACAGGGTTATAATGAAAAACTGTTTTTT. Amino acid sequence: CASRSRQGYNEKLFF.

This chain joins TRBV6-5 and TRBJ1-3; no clear D gene. This CDR3 has 16 amino acids. Trimming pared 0 bases from V and 0 bases from J, leaving 9 bases between. The V gene's germline CDR1 is MNHEY and CDR2 SVGAGI. CDR3 nucleotide sequence: TGTGCCAGCAGTTACTCGGGGATTCCCTCTGGAAACACCATATATTTT. Translating gives CASSYSGIPSGNTIYF.

The gene calls are TRBV6-6 and TRBJ1-6, with D unclear. The CDR3 is 16 residues long. The germline gives CDR1 MNHNY, CDR2 SVGAGI (reference sequence). Trimming removed 6 bases at V and 0 bases at J, with 12 bases between. The CDR3 DNA reads as TGTGCCAGCAGAGACTTGGGGAGCTCCTATAATTCACCCCTCCACTTT. Translation gives CASRDLGSSYNSPLHF.

In its sample, this clone was seen a few times. This CDR3 reads CASTTRAGPNQPQHF. The CDR3 DNA reads TGTGCCAGCACCACCCGGGCGGGACCCAATCAGCCCCAGCATTTT. V and J are TRBV6-5 and TRBJ1-5; a possible D gene is TRBD1 (5 bases). This CDR3 region has 15 residues. CDR1 and CDR2 from the germline V gene are MNHEY and SVGAGI. The V end lost 7 bases, the J end lost 3 bases, and 16 bases lay between the germline ends.

V and J are TRBV11-2 and TRBJ2-7; the match to TRBD2 covers 7 bases. V shed 2 bases and J 4 bases; nucleotides not matched to a gene: 8. The CDR3 length is 15 residues. Per the germline V gene, CDR1 is SGHAT and CDR2 is FQNNGV. The CDR3, as DNA: TGTGCCAGCAGCTTAAACGAGCGGGGACCTTACGAGCAGTACTTC. It is translated as CASSLNERGPYEQYF.

The chain uses TRBV30 and TRBJ2-2, with a weak D call TRBD1 (6 bases). The ends were cut back, 2 bases at V and 6 bases at J, with 10 bases in the middle. This CDR3 comprises 13 residues. Germline V gives CDR1 GTSNPN, CDR2 SVGIG (reference sequence). The CDR3 region is CAWSSSGAGELFF. CDR3 nucleotide sequence: TGTGCCTGGAGTTCTTCAGGGGCCGGGGAGCTGTTTTTT.

The chain is built from TRBV6-1 and TRBJ2-3; D is undetermined. Germline CDR1 and CDR2: MNHNS and SASEGT. This CDR3 spans 14 amino acids. Trimming removed 4 bases from V and 5 bases from J, with 13 bases in between. Here the CDR3 DNA reads TGTGCCAGCAGTGGTCAGTCCGGTGGAGATACGCAGTATTTT. Translated: CASSGQSGGDTQYF.

This clone was seen a handful of times. The genes are TRBV2 and TRBJ1-5; D not resolved. V lost 6 bases to trimming and J lost 4 bases, with 16 bases between them. The CDR3 loop spans 15 amino acids. In germline, CDR1 is SNHLY, CDR2 FYNNEI. CDR3 sequence: CASREKEGLNQPQHF. As DNA, the CDR3 is TGTGCCAGCAGGGAAAAGGAGGGCCTGAATCAGCCCCAGCATTTT.

This clone was observed a few times. The V call is TRBV4-3, the J call TRBJ1-3; D gene ambiguous. Germline CDR1 is LGHNA and CDR2 is YSLEER. The germline V and J ends were trimmed by 3 bases and 0 bases, with 9 bases remaining between them. The CDR3 runs to 15 residues. Written as DNA, the CDR3 is TGCGCCAGCAGCCAGAGGATTACCTCTGGAAACACCATATATTTT. As protein: CASSQRITSGNTIYF.

The chain uses TRBV7-2 and TRBJ1-6, with a possible D match to TRBD1 (5 bases). Germline lookup yields CDR1 SGHTA and CDR2 FQGNSA. Trimming shortened V by 5 bases and J by 6 bases, and 14 bases separated the two germline ends. This CDR3 comprises 15 residues. The CDR3 DNA sequence: TGTGCCAGCAGCCAACAGGTTACCTCTAATTCACCCCTCCACTTT. It encodes CASSQQVTSNSPLHF.

This chain links TRBV29-1 with TRBJ2-7; TRBD1 aligns across 7 bases. This CDR3 has 12 amino acids. CDR1 and CDR2 from the germline V gene are SQVTM and ANQGSEA. Trimming removed 5 bases from V and 4 bases from J; junction bases left unmatched: 5. The CDR3 loop is CSVQPGGYEQYF. In nucleotides, the CDR3 is TGCAGCGTTCAGCCAGGGGGATACGAGCAGTACTTC.

This clone was detected only a few times. The CDR3 nucleotides read TGTGCCAGCAGCCAGGACCGGACTGAAGCTTTCTTT. It encodes CASSQDRTEAFF. The genes are TRBV7-9 and TRBJ1-1, with D hard to call. The CDR3 runs to 12 residues. With 5 bases removed from V and 5 bases from J, the gap between germline ends came to 9 bases. CDR1 is SEHNR, CDR2 FQNEAQ, per germline (reference sequence). Based on the CDR3 plus reference TRBV7-9 and TRBJ1-1, the full variable domain is DTGVSQNPRHKITKRGQNVTFRCDPISEHNRLYWYRQTLGQGPEFLTYFQNEAQLEKSRLLSDRFSAERPKGSFSTLEIQRTEQGDSAMYLCASSQDRTEAFFGQGTRLTVV.

V usage is TRBV15 and J usage is TRBJ2-1; TRBD2 might be the D (6 bases). Trimming stripped 5 bases from V and 7 bases from J, with 18 bases between. Germline V gene sequence: CDR1 LNHNV, CDR2 YYDKDF (reference sequence). The CDR3 sequence is 15 residues long. The CDR3 reads CATSAGTDPGNEQFF. The CDR3 DNA is TGTGCCACCAGCGCCGGGACTGACCCCGGGAATGAGCAGTTCTTC.

The gene calls are TRBV7-2 and TRBJ2-5; 7 bases are a match to TRBD2. This CDR3 has 15 residues. Germline trimming cut 3 bases from V and 3 bases from J; bases unmatched to any gene: 7. Germline CDR1 and CDR2: SGHTA and FQGNSA. The CDR3 DNA is TGTGCCAGCAGCTTCCGGGAGGCTGTAAAAGAGACCCAGTACTTC. Translating gives CASSFREAVKETQYF.

This clone was found once. A read error may produce the germline difference seen at one junction end. Other DNA variants within this sample encode the same CDR3. This chain links TRBV6-1 with TRBJ1-3; D is unresolved. The CDR3 has 14 residues. In germline, CDR1 is MNHNS, CDR2 SASEGT. The CDR3 DNA reads as TGTGCCAGCACCTACGGAGGGTCTGGCAACACCATATATTTT. This gives the protein CASTYGGSGNTIYF.

The genes are TRBV19 and TRBJ1-5; tentatively, D is TRBD1 (5 bases). The CDR3 loop spans 18 amino acids. V was shortened by 4 bases and J by 0 bases, with 19 bases between the two germline ends. Per germline, CDR1 LNHDA and CDR2 SQIVND (reference sequence). CDR3 sequence reads: CASSNVRTSANSNQPQHF. The CDR3 coding sequence is TGTGCCAGTAGTAACGTTAGGACATCTGCAAATAGCAATCAGCCCCAGCATTTT.

The CDR3 DNA is TGTGCCAGCAGCCAAGGAGGGACAAGGTCTGGAAACACCATATATTTT. Translation: CASSQGGTRSGNTIYF. V is TRBV14 and J is TRBJ1-3; a possible D gene is TRBD1 (6 bases). Between the trimmed V and J ends, which lost 1 base and 1 base, there was a span of 11 bases. The CDR3 consists of 16 residues. From germline, CDR1 is SGHDN and CDR2 FVKESK. Full variable domain (rest looked up from reference TRBV14 and TRBJ1-3): EAGVTQFPSHSVIEKGQTVTLRCDPISGHDNLYWYRRVMGKEIKFLLHFVKESKQDESGMPNNRFLAERTGGTYSTLKVQPAELEDSGVYFCASSQGGTRSGNTIYFGEGSWLTVV.

The gene calls are TRBV4-3 and TRBJ2-4, with 14 bases identical to TRBD2. Germline loops: CDR1 LGHNA, CDR2 YSLEER. The CDR3 contains 16 residues. Losses at the gene ends were 5 bases for V and 4 bases for J; bases not matched to a gene: 4. CDR3 loop: CASSFGLAGGKNIQYF. The DNA of the CDR3 is TGCGCCAGCAGCTTTGGACTAGCGGGGGGAAAAAACATTCAGTACTTC.

The rearrangement joins TRBV4-3 to TRBJ2-1; possible D gene TRBD1, 6 bases. Trimming stripped 1 base from V and 5 bases from J, with 12 bases between. The germline V gene encodes CDR1 LGHNA and CDR2 YSLEER. This CDR3 is built from 15 residues. The CDR3 here is CASSQGGQGNNEQFF. CDR3 coding DNA: TGCGCCAGCAGCCAAGGCGGGCAGGGGAACAATGAGCAGTTCTTC.

This chain uses TRBV13 with TRBJ2-3, with 7 nucleotides matching TRBD2. J lost 0 bases, V lost 2 bases, and 8 bases had no gene match. CDR1 is PRHDT, CDR2 FYEKMQ, per germline (reference sequence). The CDR3 covers 17 residues. CDR3 bases: TGTGCCAGCAGCTTATCGCGTGGGGGGGGTAGCACAGATACGCAGTATTTT. The encoded protein is CASSLSRGGGSTDTQYF.